The clone carrying this T cell receptor (beta chain) was counted many times. Its target is unknown. This record belongs to a study of regulatory T cells in long-lasting Graves disease. This CDR3 is 14 amino acids long. Germline-derived CDR1 and CDR2 are MDHEN and SYDVKM. V lost 3 bases and J lost 6; bases outside the gene matches: 8. Documented time point: newly diagnosed GD, antithyroid drugs for less than 3 months. Researchers made the TCR library from RNA that was extracted from PBMCs. Arm-PCR with iRepertoire HTBI primers amplified the CDR3 regions for these TCR beta libraries. Each CDR3 protein is one row after TCRdb ran MiXCR on the multiplex PCR reads. The data show approximately 470,000 distinct CDR3 sequences, 15% to 20% seen once. Whole-study findings and limits: When disease was persistent, TRBV28, TRBJ1-2 and TRBJ2-5 were the favored segments. Sample size, which was small, may have reduced accuracy. In persistent patients, shared public clonotypes (2,741) outnumbered those in new patients (roughly 1,000).

The data also belong to a second study, concerning T cells in Graves' hyperthyroidism and ophthalmopathy. That source reports: Ophthalmopathy was told apart from stable hyperthyroidism by a 13 V-J model.

Here the sequenced sample was peripheral blood mononuclear cells (PBMCs), taken at new diagnosis, from a patient treated with antithyroid drugs. The chain couples TRBV28 to TRBJ2-7, with TRBD2 identical over 7 bases. This sequence was found in a man in his forties or fifties with Graves disease. CDR3 loop: CASSFPTSPPEQYF. CDR3 nucleotides: TGTGCCAGCAGTTTCCCGACTAGCCCTCCCGAGCAGTACTTC. Variable domain in full (rest from reference TRBV28 and TRBJ2-7): DVKVTQSSRYLVKRTGEKVFLECVQDMDHENMFWYRQDPGLGLRLIYFSYDVKMKEKGDIPEGYSVSREKKERFSLILESASTNQTSMYLCASSFPTSPPEQYFGPGTRLTVT.